Listed below are T cell receptor beta chains from one sample, sequenced in a study of CD8+CD57+ T cells in acquired aplastic anemia. Using its own MiXCR run on the reads, TCRdb lists one record per CDR3 protein. The data hold approximately 130,000 distinct CDR3 sequences, with approximately 50% observed a single time. The sequencing sample was made of sorted CD4+, CD8+, or CD8+CD57+ T cells (not recorded which) from PBMCs. These receptors originate from a human donor with aplastic anemia. Both conserved end residues are part of each CDR3. The D gene is left open where the match is weak. Expanded clones get a size class; other rows say once, few or many, or leave the size out.

j_gene: TRBJ2-7
d_gene: -
v_gene: TRBV7-2
abundance: few
CDR3nt: TGTGCCAGCAGCTTAGCGGCAGACTACGAGCAGTACTTC
CDR3aa: CASSLAADYEQYF

j_gene: TRBJ1-2
d_gene: -
v_gene: TRBV27
abundance: -
CDR3nt: TGTGCCAGCAGTGGGGAAGCGGGGTTGGGCTACACCTTC
CDR3aa: CASSGEAGLGYTF

j_gene: TRBJ2-7
d_gene: TRBD1
v_gene: TRBV20-1
abundance: -
CDR3nt: TGCAGTGCTAGAGATGGAACAGGGGACGAGCAGTACTTC
CDR3aa: CSARDGTGDEQYF

j_gene: TRBJ1-1
d_gene: -
v_gene: TRBV29-1
abundance: -
CDR3nt: TGCAGCGTTGGAGTAGTACAGCTGAACACTGAAGCTTTCTTT
CDR3aa: CSVGVVQLNTEAFF

j_gene: TRBJ2-7
d_gene: -
v_gene: TRBV6-5
abundance: -
CDR3nt: TGTGCCAGCAGTTACGAGGGGGGCTCCTACGAGCAGCACTTC
CDR3aa: CASSYEGGSYEQHF

j_gene: TRBJ2-1
d_gene: TRBD2
v_gene: TRBV7-3
abundance: -
CDR3nt: TGTGCCAGCAGCTTAAAGGGTGGCGGGAGTAATGAGCAGTTCTTC
CDR3aa: CASSLKGGGSNEQFF

j_gene: TRBJ1-5
d_gene: -
v_gene: TRBV5-6
abundance: -
CDR3nt: TGTGCCAGCAGCTTTGGGGAGAATCAGCCCCAGCATTTT
CDR3aa: CASSFGENQPQHF

j_gene: TRBJ1-2
d_gene: TRBD1
v_gene: TRBV5-6
abundance: -
CDR3nt: TGTGCCAGCAGCCCGCGGGACAGAAGGGGGAAAGGCTATGGCTACACCTTC
CDR3aa: CASSPRDRRGKGYGYTF

j_gene: TRBJ1-2
d_gene: -
v_gene: TRBV7-8
abundance: many
CDR3nt: TGTGCCAGCAGCTTAAAAGACGAAAGATTCTATGGCTACACCTTC
CDR3aa: CASSLKDERFYGYTF

j_gene: TRBJ1-2
d_gene: TRBD1
v_gene: TRBV7-9
abundance: -
CDR3nt: TGTGCCAGCAGTGCAGGGGGGAACTATGGCTACACCTTC
CDR3aa: CASSAGGNYGYTF

j_gene: TRBJ1-2
d_gene: -
v_gene: TRBV19
abundance: -
CDR3nt: TGTTCCCCTAGGACAGAAGCTAACTATGGCTACACCTTC
CDR3aa: CSPRTEANYGYTF

j_gene: TRBJ1-4
d_gene: -
v_gene: TRBV24-1
abundance: -
CDR3nt: TGTGCCACCAGTGCCGCCGCAACTAATGAAAAACTGTTTTTT
CDR3aa: CATSAAATNEKLFF

j_gene: TRBJ2-5
d_gene: -
v_gene: TRBV9
abundance: -
CDR3nt: TGTGCCAGCAGCGTAGGCGGGGCAGGGGGTGAGACCCAGTACTTC
CDR3aa: CASSVGGAGGETQYF

j_gene: TRBJ2-7
d_gene: -
v_gene: TRBV29-1
abundance: many
CDR3nt: TGCAGCGTTGAAGGGTCTGTGGGAAAACCCTACGAGCAGTACTTC
CDR3aa: CSVEGSVGKPYEQYF

j_gene: TRBJ2-5
d_gene: TRBD1
v_gene: TRBV10-1
abundance: -
CDR3nt: TGCGCCAGCAGGACAGGGGGCGAGGAAGAGACCCAGTACTTC
CDR3aa: CASRTGGEEETQYF

j_gene: TRBJ2-7
d_gene: TRBD2
v_gene: TRBV9
abundance: many
CDR3nt: TGTGCCAGCAGCGGATCTACTAGCGGGAGCTACGAGCAGTACTTC
CDR3aa: CASSGSTSGSYEQYF